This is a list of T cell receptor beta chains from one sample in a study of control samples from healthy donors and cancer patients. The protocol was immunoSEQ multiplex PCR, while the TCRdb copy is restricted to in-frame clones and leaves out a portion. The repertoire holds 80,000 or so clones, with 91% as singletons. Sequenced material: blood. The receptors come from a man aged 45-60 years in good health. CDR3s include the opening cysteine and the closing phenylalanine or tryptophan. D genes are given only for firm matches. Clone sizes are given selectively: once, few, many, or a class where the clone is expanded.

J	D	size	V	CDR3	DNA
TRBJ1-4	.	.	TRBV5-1	CASSLEGGSREKLFF	TGCGCCAGCAGCTTGGAGGGGGGGTCGAGGGAAAAACTGTTTTTT
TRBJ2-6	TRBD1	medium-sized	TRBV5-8	CASSLRTGQGSSGANVLTF	TGTGCCAGCAGCTTACGGACCGGACAGGGATCCTCTGGGGCCAACGTCCTGACTTTC
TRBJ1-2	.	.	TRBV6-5	CASSLDGGWYGYTF	TGTGCCAGCAGTCTAGACGGAGGGTGGTATGGCTACACCTTC
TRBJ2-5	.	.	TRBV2	CASSEGHPGETQYF	TGTGCCAGCAGTGAAGGGCATCCGGGGGAGACCCAGTACTTC
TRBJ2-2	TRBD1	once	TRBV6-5	CASNRDRGTGELFF	TGTGCCAGCAACCGGGACAGGGGCACCGGGGAGCTGTTTTTT
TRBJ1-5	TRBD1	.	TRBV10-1	CASSAGTGINQPQHF	TGCGCCAGCAGTGCGGGGACAGGGATTAATCAGCCCCAGCATTTT
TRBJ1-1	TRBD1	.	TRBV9	CASSVQGATEAFF	TGTGCCAGCAGCGTCCAGGGGGCCACTGAAGCTTTCTTT
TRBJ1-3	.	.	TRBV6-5	CASSLAPGNTIYF	TGTGCCAGCAGCCTCGCACCGGGAAACACCATATATTTT
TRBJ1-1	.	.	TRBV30	CACLHGAEAFF	TGTGCCTGTCTCCACGGGGCTGAAGCTTTCTTT
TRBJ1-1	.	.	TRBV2	CASSASEAFF	TGTGCCAGCAGTGCATCTGAAGCTTTCTTT
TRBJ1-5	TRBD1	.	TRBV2	CASTFTTGDNQPQHF	TGTGCCAGCACCTTTACGACAGGGGATAATCAGCCCCAGCATTTT
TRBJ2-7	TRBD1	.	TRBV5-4	CASSPHGQGLSYEQYF	TGTGCCAGCAGCCCCCATGGACAGGGCTTATCCTACGAGCAGTACTTC
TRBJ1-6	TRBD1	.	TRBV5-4	CASSLARGQGDSPLHF	TGTGCCAGCAGCTTGGCAAGGGGACAGGGGGATTCACCCCTCCACTTT
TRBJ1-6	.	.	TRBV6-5	CASSRDVWGNSPLHF	TGTGCCAGCAGTAGGGACGTATGGGGAAATTCACCCCTCCACTTT
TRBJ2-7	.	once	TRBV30	CAWSGRIEGYEQYF	TGTGCCTGGAGTGGACGGATAGAGGGCTACGAGCAGTACTTC
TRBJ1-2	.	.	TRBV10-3	CAISEVLIGGKGYTF	TGTGCCATCAGTGAGGTCCTGATAGGGGGTAAGGGCTACACCTTC
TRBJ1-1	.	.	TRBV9	CASSGGNIRFDTEAFF	TGTGCCAGCAGCGGAGGGAACATTCGATTTGATACTGAAGCTTTCTTT
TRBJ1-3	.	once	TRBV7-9	CASSLGTGNTIYF	TGTGCCAGCAGCTTAGGGACTGGAAACACCATATATTTT
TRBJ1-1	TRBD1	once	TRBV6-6	CASSYGQGPGTEAFF	TGTGCCAGCAGTTACGGACAGGGACCGGGCACTGAAGCTTTCTTT
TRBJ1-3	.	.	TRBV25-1	CASSTLGLSSGNTIYF	TGTGCCAGCAGTACTTTGGGGCTCTCGTCTGGAAACACCATATATTTT
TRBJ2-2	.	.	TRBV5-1	CASSLGGADTGELFF	TGCGCCAGCAGCTTGGGGGGCGCGGACACCGGGGAGCTGTTTTTT
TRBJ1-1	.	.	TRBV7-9	CASSQDTNTEAFF	TGTGCCAGCAGCCAGGACACAAACACTGAAGCTTTCTTT
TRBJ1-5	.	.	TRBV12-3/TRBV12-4	CASSISGQPQHF	TGTGCCAGCAGCATCAGCGGTCAGCCCCAGCATTTT
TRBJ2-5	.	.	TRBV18	CASSGGETQYF	TGTGCCAGCTCTGGCGGGGAGACCCAGTACTTC
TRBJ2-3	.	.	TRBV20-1	CSVGIRDTQYF	TGCAGTGTGGGGATTAGGGATACGCAGTATTTT
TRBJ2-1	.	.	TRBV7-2	CASSLGGGDEQFF	TGTGCCAGCAGCCTGGGGGGGGGCGATGAGCAGTTCTTC
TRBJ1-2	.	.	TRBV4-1	CASSRDTSGAYGYTF	TGCGCCAGCAGCCGAGACACCTCGGGGGCCTATGGCTACACCTTC